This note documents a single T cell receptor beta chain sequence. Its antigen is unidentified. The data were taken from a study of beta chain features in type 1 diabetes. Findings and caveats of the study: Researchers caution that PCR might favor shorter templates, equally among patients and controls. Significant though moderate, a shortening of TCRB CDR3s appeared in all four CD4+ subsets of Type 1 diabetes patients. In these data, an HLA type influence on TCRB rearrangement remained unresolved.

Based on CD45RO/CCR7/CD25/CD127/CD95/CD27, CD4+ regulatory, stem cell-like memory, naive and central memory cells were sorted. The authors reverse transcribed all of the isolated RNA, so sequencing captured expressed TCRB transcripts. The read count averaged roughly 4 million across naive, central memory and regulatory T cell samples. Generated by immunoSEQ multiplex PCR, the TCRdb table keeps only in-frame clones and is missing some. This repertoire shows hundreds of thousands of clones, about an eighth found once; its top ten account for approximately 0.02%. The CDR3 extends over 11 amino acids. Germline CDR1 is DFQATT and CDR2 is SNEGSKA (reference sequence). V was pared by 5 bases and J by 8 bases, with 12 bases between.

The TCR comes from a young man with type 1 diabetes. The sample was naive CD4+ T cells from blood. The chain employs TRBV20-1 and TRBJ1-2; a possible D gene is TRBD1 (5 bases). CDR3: CSAARESGYTF. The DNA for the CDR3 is TGCAGTGCTGCCAGGGAGAGCGGCTACACCTTC.